The present TCR beta chain was sequenced within a study of tissue T cells after allogeneic stem cell transplantation. The wider study: Pathologist H&E review favored samples with visible lymphocytes for sequencing among multiple samples.

Study-wide points: Blood and spleen captured only part of the tissue TCR repertoire. Some tissue clones might be persisting host cells; their alloreactivity or antigen specificity was not determined. Shared clones across patients were few; motif clustering revealed tissue-specific shared signatures.

There are 15 residues in the CDR3. The germline CDR1 and CDR2 sequences are SEHNR and FQNEAQ (reference sequence). V lost 5 bases to trimming and J lost 3 bases, with 17 bases between them. Profiled with immunoSEQ multiplex PCR; TCRdb holds only in-frame clones, not every one. The data contain roughly 25,000 clones, over 70% of them singletons. Remarks on this clone: Its specificity is unknown.

The source was tissue from the ileum, collected at autopsy. This TCR was recovered from an older female donor with lung cancer. This chain joins TRBV7-9 and TRBJ2-7; weak D call: TRBD2 (6 bases). The DNA of the CDR3 is TGTGCCAGCAGCAAGGCGGAGGGTAAGGACTACGAGCAGTACTTC. Translated: CASSKAEGKDYEQYF.